This passage covers 7 T cell receptor beta chains from one sample sequenced in a study of shared clonotypes between healthy human individuals. The method was immunoSEQ multiplex PCR; TCRdb's version includes in-frame clones alone and lacks a portion of them. The data show under 650,000 clones, about 96% seen once. The sample taken for sequencing was naive CD4+ T cells sorted from blood. Regarding subset: CD45RA+ positively selected. Receptors were obtained from a woman younger than 45 in good health.

V gene TRBV29-1 combines with J gene TRBJ2-5; D uncertain. Germline assignment: CDR1 SQVTM and CDR2 ANQGSEA. This CDR3 is built from 12 residues. V dropped 4 bases and J dropped 4 bases, with 10 bases sitting between them. CDR3 residues: CSVVSHGETQYF. The CDR3 nucleotides are TGCAGCGTTGTTAGTCACGGAGAGACCCAGTACTTC.

The chain is built from TRBV7-2 and TRBJ2-7; the match to TRBD1 covers 9 bases. The CDR3 contains 16 residues. Germline assignment: CDR1 SGHTA and CDR2 FQGNSA. The V and J ends lost 5 bases and 1 base, in that order; junction bases with no gene match: 9. The CDR3 DNA is TGTGCCAGCAGCGCCTGGGGGGGGACAGGGTCCTACGAGCAGTACTTC. Amino acid sequence: CASSAWGGTGSYEQYF.

Worth noting for this clone: This sample also contains other DNA sequences that code for the same CDR3. This chain joins TRBV18 and TRBJ1-4; the match to TRBD1 covers 7 bases. The CDR3 extends over 15 amino acids. Germline trimming cut 3 bases from V and 1 base from J; bases unmatched to any gene: 2. CDR1 and CDR2 (germline): KGHSH, LQKENI. CDR3 nucleotide sequence: TGTGCCAGCTCACCGAGACAGGGAACTAATGAAAAACTGTTTTTT. Residues: CASSPRQGTNEKLFF.

This chain joins TRBV29-1 and TRBJ2-3; tentative D call: TRBD2 (6 bases). CDR3 size: 14 residues. Germline CDR1 and CDR2: SQVTM and ANQGSEA. V dropped 6 bases and J dropped 2 bases, with 15 bases sitting between them. CDR3: CSVLADLSTDTQYF. CDR3 nucleotides: TGCAGCGTCTTAGCGGACCTTTCCACAGATACGCAGTATTTT.

This chain joins TRBV27 and TRBJ1-2, with 10 bases aligning to TRBD1. V lost 6 bases, J lost 4 bases, and 5 bases stayed unmatched. Germline V CDR1 and CDR2: MNHEY, SMNVEV (reference sequence). This CDR3 is built from 14 residues. CDR3 region: CASSPTGGGYGYTF. As DNA, the CDR3 is TGTGCCAGCAGCCCGACAGGGGGCGGCTATGGCTACACCTTC.

The sample holds one count of this clone. The CDR3 loop reads CASSLGIEGEQYF. The CDR3 coding sequence is TGTGCCAGCAGCTTAGGCATAGAAGGCGAGCAGTACTTC. This chain joins TRBV11-2 and TRBJ2-7; no reliable D call. CDR1 and CDR2 (germline): SGHAT, FQNNGV. With 1 base removed from V and 6 bases from J, the gap between germline ends came to 10 bases. The CDR3 extends over 13 amino acids.

The genes are TRBV7-9 and TRBJ2-7, with TRBD2 identical over 9 bases. The CDR3 sequence is 15 residues long. Germline V gene data show CDR1 as SEHNR and CDR2 as FQNEAQ (reference sequence). The junction had 4 bases not matched to a gene; V was cut back by 2 bases and J by 2 bases. The CDR3 here is CASSLHGGGAYEQYF. The CDR3, as DNA: TGTGCCAGCAGCTTACATGGCGGGGGGGCCTACGAGCAGTACTTC.